The TCR beta chain described here comes from a study of spatial heterogeneity in lung cancer. Whole-study context: A total of approximately 75 untreated early-stage non-small cell lung cancer patients served as donors. The authors sequenced available follow-up PBMC samples, taken a median of about 23 months after resection.

Time point denoted: blood at routine non-recurrence follow-up after resection. The authors sequenced whole RNA from tumor, nontumor lung or frozen PBMC without sorting. Trimming cost V 0 bases and J 7 bases, with 19 bases left between them. This CDR3 comprises 16 residues. TCRdb fed the 5' RACE reads into MiXCR, producing one record per CDR3 protein. The repertoire holds around 110,000 distinct CDR3 sequences, with roughly an eighth as singletons. The sample was PBMCs, taken at follow-up. This receptor was identified in a male donor with early-stage non-small cell lung cancer. The chain is built from TRBV12-3 or TRBV12-4 and TRBJ2-7; tentatively, D is TRBD1 (6 bases). Written as DNA, the CDR3 is TGTGCCAGCAGTTTAGCCTGGACAGCCAGTGGAGGTGAGCAGTACTTC. As protein: CASSLAWTASGGEQYF.